This TCR beta chain emerged from a study of blood T cell repertoires in COVID-19 (dated by TCRdb to the early 2020s). For the study in its entirety: Samples covering the acute and convalescent phases of COVID-19 were provided by collaborators in the United States, Italy and Spain. The dataset comprised deeply sampled blood TCRbeta repertoires from subjects exposed to, actively infected with, or recovered from COVID-19. Where available, HLA class I and class II types were taken from metadata supplied by the sample provider and were not determined by assay-based typing. The material from the prospective study consisted of cDNA or gDNA derived from T cells, B-cell-depleted T cells, or PBMCs. Samples came from the ongoing ImmuneRACE study (first 160 participants) plus 1,254 subjects from 6 global collaborators. The repertoires were released in a freely available public database intended as a resource for research on the immune response to SARS-CoV-2. The sample metadata nearly always contained a de-identified subject ID, COVID-19 status, age in years and sex.

After removal of 6 bases from V and 8 bases from J, the junction retains 7 bases not matched to a gene. Spanning cysteine to phenylalanine, the CDR3 consists of 15 amino acids. The CDR3 DNA has 45 bases and is translated from base 1. CDR1 WNHNN and CDR2 SYGVQD are derived from the germline V gene (reference sequence). What the research found in general, with its limitations: Clinical and demographic metadata were provided uncurated, with the amount varying by source and participant.

A few counts support this clone. Its recognized antigen is unknown. No qualities accompany the bases; no much larger clone lies one base away. TCRbeta CDR3 regions were amplified from genomic DNA using the immunoSEQ Assay, a bias-controlled multiplex PCR. Per the source publication's procedure: The number of nucleated cells in each sample was estimated from the amplification of reference gene primers within the assay. To quantify the absolute abundance of each unique TCRbeta CDR3 rearrangement, sequence reads were collapsed and filtered. For each sample, productive Simpson clonality was calculated as the square root of Simpson's diversity index across productive rearrangements. TCRdb limited this immuneACCESS table to in-frame rearrangements with V and J called. A share of clones is missing; checked studies link under half to unresolved V genes, and the rest is unexplained. V and J calls and clone size are as listed in that table; D and trimming were resolved from the DNA. The sample includes roughly 140,000 clones, with approximately 88% observed a single time. The ten largest clones add up to 1.5% to 2% of the sample.

Whole blood was collected in K2EDTA tubes by collaborating institutions according to the institutions' own protocols. For TCRbeta analysis, collaborators shipped samples in one of three forms: frozen whole blood, isolated PBMCs, or DNA extracted from either of those sample types. The TCR was taken from a woman aged 45-65 years with acute or convalescent COVID-19. Rearrangement joined TRBV10-1 to TRBJ2-1, with TRBD2 matching 13 junction bases. Sequencing was carried out using peripheral blood. The DNA is TGCGCCAGCAGCCCCGGGACTAGCGGGACCCATGAGCAGTTCTTC. Its coded protein is CASSPGTSGTHEQFF.